This paragraph covers one T cell receptor (beta chain) sequence. Germline values: CDR1 SEHNR, CDR2 FQNEAQ (reference sequence). The CDR3 has 16 amino acids. Trimming took 1 base from V and 0 from J; bases not matched to a gene: 4. The data were obtained in a study of blood T cell repertoires in COVID-19. The data were produced by immunoSEQ multiplex PCR, yet TCRdb's version contains in-frame clones alone and is incomplete. Here the sample spans under 300,000 clones, around 90% being singletons. This chain connects TRBV7-9 to TRBJ2-3; TRBD2 agrees at 7 bases. Material for sequencing was peripheral blood. This receptor was taken from a man in his thirties or forties with COVID-19, enrolled during active disease. The CDR3 DNA reads TGTGCCAGCAGCTTAGAACTAGCGTCTAGCACAGATACGCAGTATTTT. Its translation: CASSLELASSTDTQYF. Looking up the rest from reference TRBV7-9 and TRBJ2-3 gives the full variable domain: DTGVSQNPRHKITKRGQNVTFRCDPISEHNRLYWYRQTLGQGPEFLTYFQNEAQLEKSRLLSDRFSAERPKGSFSTLEIQRTEQGDSAMYLCASSLELASSTDTQYFGPGTRLTVL.